This T cell receptor beta chain came from a study of T cells in Graves' hyperthyroidism and ophthalmopathy. Trimming removed 5 bases at V and 0 bases at J, with 11 bases between. Germline V gene data show CDR1 as LNHDA and CDR2 as SQIVND (reference sequence). The CDR3 extends over 15 amino acids. Uncontrolled infection, other autoimmune disease, pregnancy or lactation barred patients from enrollment. Amplified regions were TCR beta CDR3 sequences from RNA transcripts. An initial round of RT-PCR targeting the TCR CDR3 relied on the HTBI primer set. TCRdb reprocessed the multiplex PCR reads via MiXCR and lists one record per CDR3 protein. The sample includes roughly 330,000 distinct CDR3 sequences, over 15% seen only once; the top ten take approximately 35%.

Specimen: blood. This chain uses TRBV19 with TRBJ1-5; no firm D call. This receptor was identified in a man between 25 and 39 years old with Graves' hyperthyroidism. As DNA, the CDR3 is TGTGCCAGTAGTTCAAAAGGGTATAGCAATCAGCCCCAGCATTTT. The encoded protein is CASSSKGYSNQPQHF.